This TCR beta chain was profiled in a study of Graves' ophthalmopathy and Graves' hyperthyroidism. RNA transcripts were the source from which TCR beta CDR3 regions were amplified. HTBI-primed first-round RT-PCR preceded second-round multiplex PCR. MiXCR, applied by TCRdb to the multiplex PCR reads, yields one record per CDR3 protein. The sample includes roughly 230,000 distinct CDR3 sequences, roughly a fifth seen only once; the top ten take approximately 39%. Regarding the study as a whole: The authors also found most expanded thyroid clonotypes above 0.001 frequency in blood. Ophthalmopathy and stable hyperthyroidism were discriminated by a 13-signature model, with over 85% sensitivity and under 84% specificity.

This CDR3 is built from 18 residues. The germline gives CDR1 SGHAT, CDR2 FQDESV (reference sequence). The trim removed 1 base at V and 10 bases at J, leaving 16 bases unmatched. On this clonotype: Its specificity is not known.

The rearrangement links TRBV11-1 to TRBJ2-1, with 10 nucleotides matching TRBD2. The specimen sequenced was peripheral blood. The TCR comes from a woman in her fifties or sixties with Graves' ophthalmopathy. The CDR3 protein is CASSLGVGGTSDLGEQFF. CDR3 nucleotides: TGTGCCAGCAGCTTAGGAGTGGGTGGGACTAGCGACCTCGGAGAGCAGTTCTTC.